Shown below are 4 T cell receptor beta chains from a single sample sequenced in a study of human thymus T cells. TCRdb's table, derived via immunoSEQ multiplex PCR, lists solely in-frame clones and lacks some. Of some 130,000 clones in the sample, about 95% are singletons; the top ten hold under 0.025%. The thymus tissue came from resections taken during corrective heart surgery. The material sequenced was thymus tissue. These receptors all come from a boy under two years old with a congenital heart defect but otherwise immunologically healthy.

V usage is TRBV6-1 and J usage is TRBJ2-5, with 9 bases fitting TRBD2. The CDR3 has 13 amino acids. Germline V lookup: CDR1 MNHNS, CDR2 SASEGT. The V segment lost 8 bases and the J segment 2 bases; nucleotides outside the gene matches: 3. For the CDR3, the DNA is TGTGCCAGCGGTCTAGCGGGGCAAGAGACCCAGTACTTC. Residues: CASGLAGQETQYF.

The V gene is TRBV27, the J gene TRBJ2-3; TRBD2 matches at 8 bases. The J segment lost 5 bases and the V segment lost 5 bases, leaving 12 bases of the junction unmatched. Germline CDR1 reads MNHEY; CDR2 reads SMNVEV (reference sequence). The CDR3 has 16 residues. The DNA for the CDR3 is TGTGCCAGCAGTCCCCTAGCGGGCCACGTACAAGATACGCAGTATTTT. It specifies CASSPLAGHVQDTQYF.

DNA for the CDR3: TGTGCCAGCAGTCGACAGGCTAATCAGCCCCAGCATTTT. Residues: CASSRQANQPQHF. The J gene is TRBJ1-5, the V gene TRBV28; D is perhaps TRBD1 (6 bases). Germline V gene data show CDR1 as MDHEN and CDR2 as SYDVKM. Between the trimmed V and J ends, which lost 5 bases and 4 bases, there was a span of 9 bases. The CDR3 length is 13 residues.

V and J are TRBV10-2 and TRBJ2-7; 9 bases are shared with TRBD2. Germline values: CDR1 WSHSY, CDR2 SAAADI. The CDR3 is 15 amino acids. J lost 4 bases, V lost 10 bases, and 14 bases had no gene match. CDR3 amino acids: CATNTRAGGPYEQYF. The CDR3 nucleotides read TGCGCCACCAACACGCGCGCGGGGGGGCCTTACGAGCAGTACTTC.